The 16 T cell receptor beta chains below come from one sample, sequenced in a study of shared clonotypes between healthy human individuals. Naive CD8 cells were CD45RO-negative, positively selected for CCR7, excluding terminally differentiated effector memory CD45RA+ cells. Assay: immunoSEQ multiplex PCR; the TCRdb copy retains only in-frame clones and omits some. The table shows about 2,100,000 clones, with approximately 94% occurring only once. Sequenced sample: naive CD8+ T cells from PBMCs. These receptors all stem from a man between 18 and 35 years old in good health. Some clones in this sample may be carry-over from other donors' samples.

The rearrangement uses TRBV4-3 and TRBJ1-1; tentative D call: TRBD1 (5 bases). Germline lookup yields CDR1 LGHNA and CDR2 YSLEER. The V end was cut by 8 bases, the J end by 1 base, with 14 bases between. The CDR3 is made up of 14 amino acids. The CDR3 spells CASGRNGQNTEAFF. The CDR3 bases are TGCGCCAGCGGAAGAAATGGACAGAACACTGAAGCTTTCTTT.

This sequence joins TRBV27 and TRBJ2-1, with 8 bases identical to TRBD2. Germline CDR1 and CDR2: MNHEY and SMNVEV (reference sequence). The CDR3 totals 14 residues. The junction had 4 bases not matched to a gene; V was cut back by 3 bases and J by 6 bases. CDR3 DNA: TGTGCCAGCAGTTTTATTAGCGGGATCAATGAGCAGTTCTTC. Encoded protein: CASSFISGINEQFF.

The chain couples TRBV10-2 to TRBJ1-5; 9 bases line up with TRBD1. In germline, CDR1 is WSHSY, CDR2 SAAADI. The CDR3 is 14 amino acids. The J segment lost 5 bases and the V segment lost 6 bases, leaving 5 bases of the junction unmatched. The DNA for the CDR3 is TGCGCCAGCAGCGGACAGGGGCCTCATCAGCCCCAGCATTTT. Encoded protein: CASSGQGPHQPQHF.

The CDR3 coding sequence is TGTGCCTGGATGACAGGGAATGGCTACACCTTC. This encodes CAWMTGNGYTF. The genes are TRBV30 and TRBJ1-2; the match to TRBD1 covers 7 bases. V dropped 4 bases and J dropped 6; count of bases not matched to a gene: 2. CDR1 and CDR2 (germline): GTSNPN, SVGIG (reference sequence). The CDR3 totals 11 residues.

This rearrangement joins TRBV7-9 to TRBJ1-1; D is perhaps TRBD1 (5 bases). This CDR3 is 15 amino acids long. Germline-derived CDR1 and CDR2 are SEHNR and FQNEAQ (reference sequence). Trimming shortened V by 3 bases and J by 2 bases, and 13 bases separated the two germline ends. CDR3 in amino acids: CASSFSPTDNTEAFF. CDR3 DNA: TGTGCCAGCAGCTTCTCCCCGACAGATAACACTGAAGCTTTCTTT.

The chain carries TRBV19 and TRBJ2-2; D unresolved. The CDR3 extends over 14 amino acids. With 9 bases removed from V and 2 bases from J, the gap between germline ends came to 13 bases. CDR1 is LNHDA, CDR2 SQIVND, per germline (reference sequence). The CDR3 DNA reads TGTGCCAGCCTCGGGTGGGAAAACACCGGGGAGCTGTTTTTT. As protein: CASLGWENTGELFF.

The chain combines TRBV6-5 with TRBJ1-2, with D possibly matching TRBD1 (5 bases). CDR3 length: 15 residues. Looked up from germline, CDR1 is MNHEY and CDR2 is SVGAGI. V dropped 10 bases and J dropped 8 bases, with 26 bases sitting between them. CDR3 sequence reads: CATGAPGGALLGYTF. The CDR3 region has the DNA TGTGCCACCGGAGCCCCAGGTGGGGCTCTATTGGGCTACACCTTC.

The genes are TRBV2 and TRBJ2-7, with D perhaps TRBD2 (6 bases). V was pared by 7 bases and J by 3 bases, with 16 bases between. There are 14 residues in the CDR3. Per the germline V gene, CDR1 is SNHLY and CDR2 is FYNNEI. The CDR3, as DNA: TGTGCCAGCACCCCGGGAGCAACACACTACGAGCAGTACTTC. This translates into CASTPGATHYEQYF.

V gene TRBV11-2 combines with J gene TRBJ1-5; D unresolved. The CDR3 extends over 13 amino acids. Trimming shortened V by 5 bases and J by 4 bases, and 9 bases separated the two germline ends. CDR1 SGHAT and CDR2 FQNNGV come from the germline V gene. Written as DNA, the CDR3 is TGTGCCAGCAGCCAAGAGGTGAATCAGCCCCAGCATTTT. Amino acid sequence: CASSQEVNQPQHF.

The gene calls are TRBV25-1 and TRBJ2-7; a possible D gene is TRBD1 (6 bases). The CDR3 is 13 amino acids. Deletions cut 5 bases from V and 4 bases from J, with 12 bases between. Germline assignment: CDR1 MGHDK and CDR2 SYGVNS. CDR3 sequence: CASSLQRGYEQYF. The CDR3 DNA reads as TGTGCCAGCAGTTTACAGAGGGGGTACGAGCAGTACTTC.

A single count supports this clone. This rearrangement joins TRBV10-3 to TRBJ2-7; 12 bases match TRBD1. The germline CDR1 and CDR2 sequences are ENHRY and SYGVKD. The CDR3 is 18 amino acids. With V trimmed by 2 bases and J by 2 bases, 10 bases remained unmatched. This chain's CDR3 is CAISEVPGQGARPYEQYF. DNA of the CDR3: TGTGCCATCAGTGAGGTTCCGGGACAGGGGGCGCGTCCCTACGAGCAGTACTTC.

This clone is a singleton in its sample. This sequence joins TRBV28 and TRBJ1-1; D gene uncertain. The CDR3 sequence is 13 residues long. CDR1 MDHEN and CDR2 SYDVKM come from the germline V gene. V lost 2 bases to trimming and J lost 3 bases, with 7 bases between them. CDR3 region: CASSLPEDTEAFF. The DNA of the CDR3 is TGTGCCAGCAGTTTACCAGAGGACACTGAAGCTTTCTTT.

This rearrangement joins TRBV29-1 to TRBJ1-2; 7 bases are shared with TRBD1. The trim removed 6 bases at V and 3 bases at J, leaving 10 bases unmatched. CDR3 length equals 14 residues. The germline V gene encodes CDR1 SQVTM and CDR2 ANQGSEA. The CDR3 is CSVDQGDGYYGYTF. The CDR3 DNA reads as TGCAGCGTCGATCAGGGGGACGGTTACTATGGCTACACCTTC. Using reference TRBV29-1 and TRBJ1-2 for the parts outside the CDR3, the full variable domain is SAVISQKPSRDICQRGTSLTIQCQVDSQVTMMFWYRQQPGQSLTLIATANQGSEATYESGFVIDKFPISRPNLTFSTLTVSNMSPEDSSIYLCSVDQGDGYYGYTFGSGTRLTVV.

The chain recombines TRBV7-3 with TRBJ1-2, with 8 bases identical to TRBD1. J lost 6 bases, V lost 4 bases, and 16 bases had no gene match. Germline V lookup: CDR1 SGHTA, CDR2 FQGTGA. The CDR3 totals 17 residues. The chain's CDR3 is CASSSTRPTDRDHGYTF. Here the CDR3 DNA reads TGTGCCAGCAGCTCCACCAGACCAACGGACAGGGATCATGGCTACACCTTC.

V usage is TRBV6-1 and J usage is TRBJ2-7; D unclear. CDR3 length: 13 amino acids. Germline CDR1 MNHNS, CDR2 SASEGT. Trimming took off 8 bases at V and 7 bases at J, with 18 bases between the two ends. CDR3 sequence reads: CASLGLIDREQYF. For the CDR3, the DNA is TGTGCCAGCCTAGGCCTAATAGATAGGGAGCAGTACTTC.

This clone was seen once. Other nucleotide sequences from this sample produce the same CDR3. The rearrangement joins TRBV19 to TRBJ2-7, with 11 bases aligning to TRBD1. The CDR3 is 14 residues long. V was clipped by 3 bases and J by 4 bases; unmatched bases: 2. Germline values: CDR1 LNHDA, CDR2 SQIVND (reference sequence). The CDR3 sequence is CASSIGTGGYEQYF. Written as DNA, the CDR3 is TGTGCCAGTAGTATCGGGACAGGGGGGTACGAGCAGTACTTC. The complete variable domain, with remaining parts taken from reference TRBV19 and TRBJ2-7, reads DGGITQSPKYLFRKEGQNVTLSCEQNLNHDAMYWYRQDPGQGLRLIYYSQIVNDFQKGDIAEGYSVSREKKESFPLTVTSAQKNPTAFYLCASSIGTGGYEQYFGPGTRLTVT.